The 20 T cell receptor beta chains reported below all come from one sample, sequenced in a study of T cells in tuberculosis. As to time point: new active TB diagnosis, blood taken before or within 7 days of starting treatment. Produced via immunoSEQ multiplex PCR; TCRdb's table is partial and in-frame only. This table holds tens of thousands of clones, about 85% found once. Sequenced material: PBMCs, taken at tuberculosis diagnosis. The receptors were gathered from an adult with tuberculosis.

V and J are TRBV7-6 and TRBJ2-7, with 9 bases identical to TRBD1. V lost 5 bases and J lost 6; bases outside the gene matches: 2. The CDR3 extends over 12 amino acids. The germline V gene encodes CDR1 SGHVS and CDR2 FNYEAQ. The DNA for the CDR3 is TGTGCCAGCAGCCAGACAGGGGGCGAGCAGTACTTC. Its protein is CASSQTGGEQYF.

The J gene is TRBJ2-7, the V gene TRBV28; 9 positions match TRBD1. CDR1 MDHEN and CDR2 SYDVKM come from the germline V gene. The junction had 9 bases not matched to a gene; V was cut back by 10 bases and J by 2 bases. The CDR3 sequence is 14 residues long. CDR3 sequence reads: CATETGTGPYEQYF. CDR3 nucleotides: TGTGCCACCGAAACCGGGACAGGGCCCTACGAGCAGTACTTC.

The chain joins TRBV20-1 to TRBJ2-7, with D possibly matching TRBD1 (6 bases). The CDR3 is 11 amino acids. CDR1 and CDR2 (germline): DFQATT, SNEGSKA (reference sequence). The V gene lost 5 bases and the J gene lost 7 bases, with 12 bases spanning the gap. DNA of the CDR3: TGCAGTGCTGCCCAGGGGTGGGAGCAGTACTTC. Amino acids: CSAAQGWEQYF.

The genes are TRBV2 and TRBJ1-1; TRBD1 matches 12 bases. V dropped 6 bases and J dropped 1; count of bases not matched to a gene: 6. CDR1 SNHLY and CDR2 FYNNEI come from the germline V gene. CDR3 size: 16 residues. This CDR3 is CASSLGTGGSNTEAFF. CDR3 DNA sequence: TGTGCCAGCAGCCTCGGGACAGGGGGCTCGAACACTGAAGCTTTCTTT.

This clone was seen more than once but under ten times. The DNA of the CDR3 is TGCAGCGTTGAAGAACCCCGGGGCACCGGGGAGCTGTTTTTT. Protein product: CSVEEPRGTGELFF. V gene TRBV29-1 combines with J gene TRBJ2-2; D is possibly TRBD2 (5 bases). CDR3 length equals 14 residues. Germline V gene sequence: CDR1 SQVTM, CDR2 ANQGSEA. V shed 0 bases and J shed 4 bases, with 9 bases lying between them.

The rearrangement uses TRBV7-8 and TRBJ1-2, with TRBD1 as a possible D gene (6 bases). The CDR3 loop spans 14 amino acids. V lost 2 bases and J lost 2, with 9 bases in between. The germline CDR1 and CDR2 sequences are SGHVS and FQNEAQ. This CDR3 is CASSLTGQNYGYTF. For the CDR3, the DNA is TGTGCCAGCAGCTTAACCGGACAGAACTATGGCTACACCTTC.

V usage is TRBV5-6 and J usage is TRBJ1-2, with 8 bases lining up with TRBD1. The germline V gene encodes CDR1 SGHDT and CDR2 YYEEEE. Trimming took 4 bases from V and 6 from J; bases not matched to a gene: 5. The CDR3 has 13 residues. The CDR3 bases are TGTGCCAGCAGCAGGAGCAGGGGGCATGGCTACACCTTC. This encodes CASSRSRGHGYTF.

This clone appeared once. This chain links TRBV19 with TRBJ1-5, with 8 positions matching TRBD1. V shed 2 bases and J 4 bases; nucleotides not matched to a gene: 4. The CDR3 covers 15 residues. The germline V gene encodes CDR1 LNHDA and CDR2 SQIVND (reference sequence). The CDR3 loop reads CASSIQGDRNQPQHF. In nucleotides, the CDR3 is TGTGCCAGTAGTATACAAGGGGACAGGAATCAGCCCCAGCATTTT.

The V and J genes are TRBV27 and TRBJ1-6; tentatively, D is TRBD1 (5 bases). There are 15 residues in the CDR3. V gave up 2 bases and J gave up 10 bases, with 15 bases separating them. CDR1 and CDR2 from the germline V gene are MNHEY and SMNVEV (reference sequence). The CDR3 DNA reads TGTGCCAGCAGTTTAGGGGGTACAGCGGGGTCACCCCTCCACTTT. Its protein product is CASSLGGTAGSPLHF.

This chain uses TRBV9 with TRBJ1-3; the D is unclear. The germline V gene has CDR1 SGDLS and CDR2 YYNGEE. This CDR3 spans 11 amino acids. Trimming took 3 bases from V and 11 from J, leaving 9 bases between them. This CDR3 reads CASSDPSPIYF. The CDR3 DNA is TGTGCCAGCAGCGACCCGAGCCCCATATATTTT.

The rearrangement joins TRBV6-1 to TRBJ2-7; TRBD2 might be the D (5 bases). V lost 6 bases to trimming and J lost 6 bases, with 12 bases between them. Per the germline V gene, CDR1 is MNHNS and CDR2 is SASEGT. The CDR3 sequence is 12 residues long. DNA of the CDR3: TGTGCCAGCAGCCCCGGGGAGTCCGAGCAGTACTTC. Protein product: CASSPGESEQYF.

The genes are TRBV5-1 and TRBJ2-5, with a tentative D call TRBD2 (5 bases). Trimming took 0 bases from V and 2 from J, leaving 5 bases between them. Germline V gives CDR1 SGHRS, CDR2 YFSETQ. CDR3 length: 13 residues. DNA for the CDR3: TGCGCCAGCAGCTTGGGGAGGCAAGAGACCCAGTACTTC. Translated, it gives CASSLGRQETQYF.

The rearrangement uses TRBV28 and TRBJ1-1; 8 nucleotides match TRBD1. The CDR3 totals 16 residues. V dropped 2 bases and J dropped 2; count of bases not matched to a gene: 7. The germline V gene encodes CDR1 MDHEN and CDR2 SYDVKM. As DNA, the CDR3 is TGTGCCAGCAGTTTAAGTGGCGGACAGGGAAACACTGAAGCTTTCTTT. As protein: CASSLSGGQGNTEAFF.

The gene calls are TRBV5-1 and TRBJ2-3; 8 nucleotides align to TRBD2. V lost 0 bases to trimming and J lost 0 bases; unmatched junction nucleotides: 6. The germline CDR1 and CDR2 sequences are SGHRS and YFSETQ. The CDR3 runs to 17 residues. The CDR3 coding sequence is TGCGCCAGCAGCTTGGGGTCCGGGACTAGTAGCACAGATACGCAGTATTTT. This sequence encodes CASSLGSGTSSTDTQYF.

The CDR3 spells CASSFLAGVPDTQYF. DNA for the CDR3: TGTGCCAGCAGCTTCCTAGCGGGAGTTCCAGATACGCAGTATTTT. The chain links TRBV7-3 to TRBJ2-3; 10 nucleotides agree with TRBD2. CDR1 and CDR2 (germline): SGHTA, FQGTGA. The CDR3 contains 15 residues. Trimming removed 3 bases from V and 4 bases from J; junction bases left unmatched: 4.

This chain uses TRBV7-7 with TRBJ1-4; D uncertain. V lost 5 bases, J lost 4 bases, and 8 bases lay in between. Germline V gene sequence: CDR1 SSHAT, CDR2 FNYEAQ (reference sequence). The CDR3 length is 13 residues. DNA of the CDR3: TGTGCCAGCAGCGAGTCCCATAATGAAAAACTGTTTTTT. Encoded protein: CASSESHNEKLFF.

This rearrangement joins TRBV5-4 to TRBJ1-4; TRBD1 agrees at 9 bases. V lost 3 bases, J lost 8 bases, and 11 bases stayed unmatched. Germline CDR1 and CDR2: SGHNT and YYREEE (reference sequence). There are 16 residues in the CDR3. The DNA of the CDR3 is TGTGCCAGCAGCTCCTACAGGGGGCAGGAGCAGGAAAAACTGTTTTTT. Amino acids: CASSSYRGQEQEKLFF.

This rearrangement joins TRBV19 to TRBJ2-3, with 12 nucleotides matching TRBD2. The germline CDR1 and CDR2 sequences are LNHDA and SQIVND (reference sequence). Trimming took 7 bases from V and 0 from J; bases not matched to a gene: 5. There are 16 residues in the CDR3. CDR3: CASKALAGGSTDTQYF. CDR3 bases: TGTGCCAGTAAGGCACTAGCGGGGGGAAGCACAGATACGCAGTATTTT. Full variable domain (rest looked up from reference TRBV19 and TRBJ2-3): DGGITQSPKYLFRKEGQNVTLSCEQNLNHDAMYWYRQDPGQGLRLIYYSQIVNDFQKGDIAEGYSVSREKKESFPLTVTSAQKNPTAFYLCASKALAGGSTDTQYFGPGTRLTVL.

CDR3 sequence (DNA): TGTGCCAGCAGCTACGGACAGGGGGCAGACACCATATATTTT. Protein: CASSYGQGADTIYF. This chain uses TRBV9 with TRBJ1-3; 11 bases match TRBD1. The CDR3 is 14 residues long. V lost 4 bases, J lost 8 bases, and 5 bases stayed unmatched. The germline V gene has CDR1 SGDLS and CDR2 YYNGEE. The full variable domain, rest sourced from reference TRBV9 and TRBJ1-3, is DSGVTQTPKHLITATGQRVTLRCSPRSGDLSVYWYQQSLDQGLQFLIQYYNGEERAKGNILERFSAQQFPDLHSELNLSSLELGDSALYFCASSYGQGADTIYFGEGSWLTVV.

This clone was detected a few times. V usage is TRBV11-2 and J usage is TRBJ2-1, with 7 bases matching TRBD1. CDR3 length equals 15 residues. V lost 4 bases and J lost 9; bases outside the gene matches: 12. From germline, CDR1 is SGHAT and CDR2 FQNNGV. CDR3 DNA: TGTGCCAGCAGCTCTTCGTACAGGGGAGCGCTTGAGCAGTTCTTC. Its translation: CASSSSYRGALEQFF.